Presented here are 25 T cell receptor beta chains from one specimen sequenced in a study of cytomegalovirus exposure and HLA in healthy donors. The PCR was carried out with 60 Vbeta primers and 13 Jbeta primers. Sequencing was performed with immunoSEQ multiplex PCR; in TCRdb, only in-frame clones are kept and a portion is missing. The sample consists of around 130,000 clones, approximately 69% of them appearing once. Sequences were obtained from PBMCs. These TCRs come from a man in his forties or fifties in good health and CMV-seropositive.

This clone was observed a handful of times. This chain joins TRBV11-2 and TRBJ1-1; the D is unclear. This CDR3 has 17 amino acids. Germline values: CDR1 SGHAT, CDR2 FQNNGV. Trimming left V 0 bases short and J 1 base short, with 15 bases between. DNA for the CDR3: TGTGCCAGCAGCTTAGAAGCGAGCGGACGGTGGAACACTGAAGCTTTCTTT. Translation gives CASSLEASGRWNTEAFF.

The chain links TRBV19 to TRBJ1-5; 7 bases map to TRBD1. V gave up 10 bases and J gave up 2 bases; unmatched junction bases: 8. Germline V lookup: CDR1 LNHDA, CDR2 SQIVND (reference sequence). The CDR3 spans 14 residues. CDR3 nucleotides: TGTGCCACTGGTTGGGGGACAGGCAATCAGCCCCAGCATTTT. Residues: CATGWGTGNQPQHF.

The rearrangement uses TRBV5-6 and TRBJ2-5; TRBD1 agrees at 8 bases. Unmatched junction bases numbered 4, after V lost 2 bases and J lost 1 base. The CDR3 extends over 15 amino acids. CDR1 SGHDT and CDR2 YYEEEE come from the germline V gene. Here the CDR3 reads CASSFGGQGQETQYF. CDR3 nucleotide sequence: TGTGCCAGCAGCTTTGGAGGACAGGGCCAAGAGACCCAGTACTTC. Full variable domain (rest looked up from reference TRBV5-6 and TRBJ2-5): DAGVTQSPTHLIKTRGQQVTLRCSPKSGHDTVSWYQQALGQGPQFIFQYYEEEERQRGNFPDRFSGHQFPNYSSELNVNALLLGDSALYLCASSFGGQGQETQYFGPGTRLLVL.

This clone was counted a single time. This CDR3 reads CASSPIPRFYNEQFF. CDR3 nucleotides: TGTGCCAGCAGCCCTATTCCCCGGTTCTACAATGAGCAGTTCTTC. V usage is TRBV6-4 and J usage is TRBJ2-1; D gene ambiguous. There are 15 residues in the CDR3. From germline, CDR1 is MRHNA and CDR2 SNTAGT. Trimming cost V 6 bases and J 3 bases, with 15 bases left between them.

In this sample, this clone turned up a few times. In DNA form, the CDR3 reads TGTGCCAGCTCGCAGACAGGGACCGGGGAGCTGTTTTTT. This sequence encodes CASSQTGTGELFF. The V gene is TRBV18, the J gene TRBJ2-2; 7 nucleotides line up with TRBD1. Looked up from germline, CDR1 is KGHSH and CDR2 is LQKENI. Germline trimming cut 6 bases from V and 5 bases from J; bases unmatched to any gene: 3. The length of the CDR3 is 13 residues.

V usage is TRBV5-1 and J usage is TRBJ1-4; 8 nucleotides agree with TRBD1. The germline V gene encodes CDR1 SGHRS and CDR2 YFSETQ. This CDR3 comprises 17 residues. Trimming cost V 3 bases and J 3 bases; bases outside gene matches: 10. The CDR3 is CASSSKPRTGPNEKLFF. CDR3 sequence (DNA): TGCGCCAGCAGCTCTAAACCGAGGACAGGGCCTAATGAAAAACTGTTTTTT.

This sequence joins TRBV15 and TRBJ2-7; TRBD1 matches at 10 bases. The CDR3 contains 14 residues. With 5 bases clipped from V and 3 bases from J, the junction kept 4 bases outside the gene matches. Germline lookup yields CDR1 LNHNV and CDR2 YYDKDF (reference sequence). CDR3 DNA: TGTGCCACCAGCTTGGACAGGGGGATCTACGAGCAGTACTTC. Protein: CATSLDRGIYEQYF.

This clone was picked up a small number of times. The chain uses TRBV11-2 and TRBJ2-2, with a possible D match to TRBD2 (6 bases). There are 14 residues in the CDR3. With 3 bases removed from V and 5 bases from J, the gap between germline ends came to 10 bases. Per the germline V gene, CDR1 is SGHAT and CDR2 is FQNNGV. For the CDR3, the DNA is TGTGCCAGCAGCTTCACTGCGGGGACCGGGGAGCTGTTTTTT. Translating gives CASSFTAGTGELFF. Together with reference TRBV11-2 and TRBJ2-2, the CDR3 gives the full variable domain: EAGVAQSPRYKIIEKRQSVAFWCNPISGHATLYWYQQILGQGPKLLIQFQNNGVVDDSQLPKDRFSAERLKGVDSTLKIQPAKLEDSAVYLCASSFTAGTGELFFGEGSRLTVL.

CDR3 nucleotide sequence: TGTGCCAGCAGTTACGTGAAGGGGTCGGGTGGCTACACCTTC. Translated, it gives CASSYVKGSGGYTF. V and J are TRBV6-6 and TRBJ1-2; tentative D call: TRBD1 (5 bases). The germline V gene has CDR1 MNHNY and CDR2 SVGAGI (reference sequence). The ends were cut back, 2 bases at V and 7 bases at J, with 14 bases in the middle. The CDR3 consists of 14 residues.

This clone has only a few counts. CDR3 nucleotides: TGTGCCAGCAGTGATACCAGGGGGAACACTGAAGCTTTCTTT. Its protein product is CASSDTRGNTEAFF. The genes are TRBV7-9 and TRBJ1-1; D possibly corresponds to TRBD1 (6 bases). Germline assignment: CDR1 SEHNR and CDR2 FQNEAQ (reference sequence). V lost 6 bases, J lost 1 base, and 12 bases lay in between. The CDR3 consists of 14 residues.

The CDR3 DNA reads TGTGCCAGCAGCCTAGACAGTATAGCTAACTATGGCTACACCTTC. Amino acids: CASSLDSIANYGYTF. V is TRBV5-4 and J is TRBJ1-2; a possible D gene is TRBD1 (5 bases). Per germline, CDR1 SGHNT and CDR2 YYREEE (reference sequence). The CDR3 is 15 amino acids. The V end lost 4 bases, the J end lost 0 bases, and 13 bases lay between the germline ends.

The rearrangement joins TRBV18 to TRBJ2-2; TRBD1 is a possible D gene (5 bases). The V end was cut by 2 bases, the J end by 5 bases, with 12 bases between. CDR3 size: 15 residues. The germline V gene has CDR1 KGHSH and CDR2 LQKENI. The CDR3 DNA sequence: TGTGCCAGCTCACCAGCCAGGGCTGGGACCGGGGAGCTGTTTTTT. Protein product: CASSPARAGTGELFF.

This chain connects TRBV29-1 to TRBJ2-1; 10 positions agree with TRBD2. V lost 7 bases, J lost 6 bases, and 6 bases stayed unmatched. Germline V CDR1 and CDR2: SQVTM, ANQGSEA. The CDR3 has 13 amino acids. The DNA of the CDR3 is TGCAGCGCATTACTAGCGGGATCCAATGAGCAGTTCTTC. This translates into CSALLAGSNEQFF.

V is TRBV10-1 and J is TRBJ1-2; TRBD1 is a possible D gene (6 bases). This CDR3 is 15 amino acids long. From germline, CDR1 is WNHNN and CDR2 SYGVQD (reference sequence). Trimming stripped 3 bases from V and 7 bases from J, with 18 bases between. The DNA of the CDR3 is TGCGCCAGCAGTGAAGTGGGGACACCTGGGACTGGCTACACCTTC. This encodes CASSEVGTPGTGYTF.

This clone appeared a single time. V usage is TRBV5-4 and J usage is TRBJ2-5; 7 nucleotides agree with TRBD1. The CDR3 is 13 amino acids. Germline CDR1 and CDR2: SGHNT and YYREEE (reference sequence). V was pared by 2 bases and J by 5 bases, with 3 bases of the junction left unmatched. CDR3: CASSFDRVETQYF. The CDR3 DNA reads TGTGCCAGCAGCTTCGACAGGGTTGAGACCCAGTACTTC.

V is TRBV5-1 and J is TRBJ1-2; D ambiguous. CDR1 and CDR2 from the germline V gene are SGHRS and YFSETQ. The CDR3 is made up of 18 amino acids. Trimming left V 0 bases short and J 0 bases short, with 18 bases between. The CDR3 sequence: CASSLAPHTSGANYGYTF. CDR3 nucleotide sequence: TGCGCCAGCAGCTTGGCCCCACATACTTCGGGAGCTAACTATGGCTACACCTTC.

V and J are TRBV28 and TRBJ2-1; D gene uncertain. In germline, CDR1 is MDHEN, CDR2 SYDVKM. Trimming took off 8 bases at V and 8 bases at J, with 10 bases between the two ends. This CDR3 comprises 11 residues. CDR3 DNA: TGTGCCAGCTCGACATGGGATGAGCAGTTCTTC. Protein product: CASSTWDEQFF.

J is TRBJ2-5 and V is TRBV7-9, with 8 bases identical to TRBD1. The germline V gene encodes CDR1 SEHNR and CDR2 FQNEAQ (reference sequence). The CDR3 totals 13 residues. V was pared by 7 bases and J by 4 bases, with 5 bases of the junction left unmatched. CDR3 bases: TGTGCCAGCACCTCAGGGGGCCGAGAGACCCAGTACTTC. It encodes CASTSGGRETQYF.

V usage is TRBV15 and J usage is TRBJ1-2; the D is unclear. This CDR3 region has 13 residues. Deletions cut 2 bases from V and 0 bases from J, with 4 bases between. Germline lookup yields CDR1 LNHNV and CDR2 YYDKDF (reference sequence). CDR3 residues: CATSRRSNYGYTF. DNA of the CDR3: TGTGCCACCAGCAGACGGTCTAACTATGGCTACACCTTC.

This clone came up a few times. This chain joins TRBV6-5 and TRBJ2-7, with TRBD1 matching over 9 bases. The CDR3 contains 15 residues. The V segment lost 2 bases and the J segment 1 base; nucleotides outside the gene matches: 3. Germline V CDR1 and CDR2: MNHEY, SVGAGI. CDR3 region: CASSYGTGISYEQYF. For the CDR3, the DNA is TGTGCCAGCAGTTACGGGACAGGGATTTCCTACGAGCAGTACTTC.

V and J are TRBV7-9 and TRBJ2-2; 7 nucleotides match TRBD2. In germline, CDR1 is SEHNR, CDR2 FQNEAQ (reference sequence). The CDR3 consists of 16 residues. With V trimmed by 8 bases and J by 4 bases, 13 bases remained unmatched. Here the CDR3 reads CASSETAGVRTGELFF. The CDR3 bases are TGTGCCAGCTCGGAGACGGCGGGAGTTCGCACCGGGGAGCTGTTTTTT.

The V call is TRBV10-3, the J call TRBJ2-7, with 9 bases matching TRBD1. V was clipped by 7 bases and J by 3 bases; unmatched bases: 7. This CDR3 spans 14 amino acids. The germline gives CDR1 ENHRY, CDR2 SYGVKD. For the CDR3, the DNA is TGTGCCATCATGGGTGGGACAGGGAGCTACGAGCAGTACTTC. This encodes CAIMGGTGSYEQYF.

CDR3 protein: CASSTTGVDGYTF. The DNA for the CDR3 is TGTGCCAGTAGTACAACAGGGGTAGACGGCTACACCTTC. The chain employs TRBV19 and TRBJ1-2, with TRBD1 matching over 7 bases. The CDR3 sequence is 13 residues long. With 4 bases clipped from V and 8 bases from J, the junction kept 7 bases outside the gene matches. The germline CDR1 and CDR2 sequences are LNHDA and SQIVND (reference sequence). Full variable domain (missing parts from reference TRBV19 and TRBJ1-2): DGGITQSPKYLFRKEGQNVTLSCEQNLNHDAMYWYRQDPGQGLRLIYYSQIVNDFQKGDIAEGYSVSREKKESFPLTVTSAQKNPTAFYLCASSTTGVDGYTFGSGTRLTVV.

This clone occurred once. The V call is TRBV19, the J call TRBJ1-2, with TRBD1 as a possible D gene (6 bases). Trimming pared 11 bases from V and 5 bases from J, leaving 15 bases between. The germline CDR1 and CDR2 sequences are LNHDA and SQIVND (reference sequence). The CDR3 has 12 residues. The chain's CDR3 is CASQGNVYGYTF. The CDR3 DNA follows: TGTGCCTCCCAGGGGAATGTTTATGGCTACACCTTC.

The rearrangement joins TRBV30 to TRBJ2-7; 8 positions match TRBD2. This CDR3 is 14 amino acids long. Germline V gene sequence: CDR1 GTSNPN, CDR2 SVGIG (reference sequence). Trimming at V came to 0 bases and at J to 7 bases, leaving 8 bases not matched to a gene. The chain's CDR3 is CAWSVGREVREQYF. DNA for the CDR3: TGTGCCTGGAGTGTAGGGCGGGAGGTGCGGGAGCAGTACTTC.